Following are 23 T cell receptor beta chains from one sample sequenced in a study of blood T cell repertoires in COVID-19. Only in-frame clones appear in the TCRdb table, and some are missing; sequencing was by immunoSEQ multiplex PCR. The sample contains about 190,000 clones, approximately 84% of which appear only once. The sample taken for sequencing was PBMCs or T cells enriched from blood (not recorded which). These TCRs come from a woman in her twenties or thirties who had recovered from COVID-19.

The chain carries TRBV18 and TRBJ2-7, with D maybe TRBD2 (6 bases). CDR1 is KGHSH and CDR2 is LQKENI in the germline V gene. V lost 3 bases, J lost 6 bases, and 15 bases lay in between. This CDR3 has 14 amino acids. DNA for the CDR3: TGTGCCAGCTCACCTCTAGGACTACGAGGCGAGCAGTACTTC. Translated: CASSPLGLRGEQYF.

The V gene is TRBV10-3, the J gene TRBJ2-2; D might be TRBD1 (5 bases). From germline, CDR1 is ENHRY and CDR2 SYGVKD. The CDR3 loop spans 18 amino acids. The ends were cut back, 2 bases at V and 7 bases at J, with 23 bases in the middle. The CDR3 reads CAISEDSTGTTYVGELFF. CDR3 in DNA: TGTGCCATCAGTGAGGACTCAACAGGAACCACCTACGTCGGGGAGCTGTTTTTT.

This clone is a singleton in its sample. V gene TRBV18 combines with J gene TRBJ2-2, with a possible D match to TRBD2 (5 bases). The V end lost 6 bases, the J end lost 6 bases, and 11 bases lay between the germline ends. The germline gives CDR1 KGHSH, CDR2 LQKENI. This CDR3 is built from 13 residues. As DNA, the CDR3 is TGTGCCAGCTCCGGTCGGGGTTCCGGGGAGCTGTTTTTT. Translated, it gives CASSGRGSGELFF.

This clone was counted a few times. The chain employs TRBV3-1 (or the pseudogene TRBV3-2) and TRBJ2-2; 7 nucleotides match TRBD2. V lost 0 bases to trimming and J lost 0 bases; unmatched junction nucleotides: 4. The CDR3 runs 17 residues. Germline CDR1 LGHDT, CDR2 YNNKEL (reference sequence). CDR3 sequence: CASSQDGGLPNTGELFF. In nucleotides, the CDR3 is TGTGCCAGCAGCCAAGATGGGGGACTACCGAACACCGGGGAGCTGTTTTTT.

This chain uses TRBV4-1 with TRBJ1-1, with a weak D call TRBD1 (5 bases). The germline V gene has CDR1 MGHRA and CDR2 YSYEKL. This CDR3 has 15 amino acids. Trimming stripped 0 bases from V and 4 bases from J, with 12 bases between. CDR3 sequence (DNA): TGCGCCAGCAGCCAAGATGGGGGGGGAGGCACTGAAGCTTTCTTT. Translated: CASSQDGGGGTEAFF.

This clone has a count of ten or more. This chain joins TRBV9 and TRBJ2-5; tentatively, D is TRBD2 (5 bases). V was trimmed by 4 bases and J by 9 bases, leaving 19 bases between them. The CDR3 has 14 amino acids. CDR1 SGDLS and CDR2 YYNGEE come from the germline V gene. CDR3 DNA sequence: TGTGCCAGCAGCCCCGTTTCTGCCGACGGGGCCCAGTACTTC. This sequence encodes CASSPVSADGAQYF.

CDR3 coding DNA: TGTGCCAGCAGCTCGATCAGGGGTGAAAATGGCTACACCTTC. Protein sequence: CASSSIRGENGYTF. This chain joins TRBV5-6 and TRBJ1-2; D possibly corresponds to TRBD1 (6 bases). The germline V gene encodes CDR1 SGHDT and CDR2 YYEEEE. V was trimmed by 3 bases and J by 6 bases, leaving 15 bases between them. This CDR3 has 14 residues.

V gene TRBV7-8 combines with J gene TRBJ2-7; a weak D match, TRBD1 (5 bases). CDR1 is SGHVS and CDR2 is FQNEAQ in the germline V gene. V was pared by 2 bases and J by 2 bases, with 13 bases between. The length of the CDR3 is 15 residues. The CDR3 bases are TGTGCCAGCAGCTTAAGGACACCTACTACCTACGAGCAGTACTTC. This gives the protein CASSLRTPTTYEQYF.

The chain couples TRBV6-4 to TRBJ1-1; D is unclear. Trimming pared 3 bases from V and 3 bases from J, leaving 11 bases between. Germline CDR1 is MRHNA and CDR2 is SNTAGT. This CDR3 region has 14 residues. The CDR3 coding sequence is TGTGCCAGCAGTGAAAGTTGGCGGGACACTGAAGCTTTCTTT. Translation: CASSESWRDTEAFF.

This sequence joins TRBV27 and TRBJ1-6; a weak D match, TRBD1 (6 bases). This CDR3 is 13 amino acids long. Germline loops: CDR1 MNHEY, CDR2 SMNVEV (reference sequence). The V and J ends lost 5 bases and 9 bases respectively, with 11 bases between them. In nucleotides, the CDR3 is TGTGCCAGCAGTACAGGGTGGACTTCACCCCTCCACTTT. It yields the protein CASSTGWTSPLHF.

The V and J genes are TRBV6-5 and TRBJ2-1; no firm D call. Deletions cut 4 bases from V and 3 bases from J, with 13 bases between. Looked up from germline, CDR1 is MNHEY and CDR2 is SVGAGI. The CDR3 has 15 amino acids. This chain's CDR3 is CASSFPGTYYNEQFF. CDR3 nucleotide sequence: TGTGCCAGCAGTTTTCCAGGTACCTACTACAATGAGCAGTTCTTC.

This chain joins TRBV6-4 and TRBJ1-5; TRBD1 matches at 7 bases. V was clipped by 7 bases and J by 4 bases; unmatched bases: 10. The CDR3 sequence is 15 residues long. In germline, CDR1 is MRHNA, CDR2 SNTAGT. In DNA form, the CDR3 reads TGTGCCAGCACCTATCGGGACAGCGGAAATCAGCCCCAGCATTTT. This gives the protein CASTYRDSGNQPQHF.

The rearrangement links TRBV6-5 to TRBJ2-7; 7 bases map to TRBD1. The CDR3 covers 13 residues. V was clipped by 6 bases and J by 2 bases; unmatched bases: 4. CDR1 and CDR2 from the germline V gene are MNHEY and SVGAGI. In DNA form, the CDR3 reads TGTGCCAGCAGACCAACAGGGGCCTACGAGCAGTACTTC. Translation: CASRPTGAYEQYF.

The chain recombines TRBV10-3 with TRBJ1-5; D is unresolved. Germline-derived CDR1 and CDR2 are ENHRY and SYGVKD. The CDR3 loop spans 16 amino acids. V was pared by 2 bases and J by 3 bases, with 14 bases between. The CDR3 nucleotides read TGTGCCATCAGTGAGGGGGAGTCGCAGACCAATCAGCCCCAGCATTTT. Translated: CAISEGESQTNQPQHF.

The chain combines TRBV7-6 with TRBJ1-2; 7 nucleotides line up with TRBD1. Germline V lookup: CDR1 SGHVS, CDR2 FNYEAQ. The CDR3 spans 15 residues. The junction had 10 bases not matched to a gene; V was cut back by 5 bases and J by 4 bases. As DNA, the CDR3 is TGTGCCAGCAGCCCTAACCCGACAGGGAGCTATGGCTACACCTTC. This sequence encodes CASSPNPTGSYGYTF.

The chain couples TRBV6-6 to TRBJ1-5, with D perhaps TRBD1 (5 bases). V was shortened by 0 bases and J by 3 bases, with 9 bases between the two germline ends. The CDR3 is made up of 15 amino acids. Germline-derived CDR1 and CDR2 are MNHNY and SVGAGI (reference sequence). CDR3 nucleotides: TGTGCCAGCAGTTACTCGAAACAGGTCAATCAGCCCCAGCATTTT. Translated, it gives CASSYSKQVNQPQHF.

The chain is built from TRBV19 and TRBJ2-4; 7 bases fit TRBD1. CDR3 length equals 15 residues. Germline V gene lookup returns CDR1 LNHDA and CDR2 SQIVND (reference sequence). With V trimmed by 5 bases and J by 1 base, 5 bases remained unmatched. CDR3 sequence reads: CASSFEQGAKNIQYF. CDR3 coding DNA: TGTGCCAGTAGTTTCGAACAGGGGGCCAAAAACATTCAGTACTTC.

The V gene is TRBV15, the J gene TRBJ1-3; 7 bases match TRBD1. CDR1 is LNHNV, CDR2 YYDKDF, per germline (reference sequence). The CDR3 spans 12 residues. CDR3: CWRGLTGNTIYF. CDR3 DNA: TGTTGGAGGGGGCTTACTGGAAACACCATATATTTT.

This clone has a handful of counts. CDR3 amino acids: CASSLAGWSTDTQYF. CDR3 sequence (DNA): TGTGCCAGCAGCTTGGCGGGGTGGTCGACAGATACGCAGTATTTT. The rearrangement uses TRBV7-6 and TRBJ2-3; a weak D match, TRBD2 (6 bases). There are 15 residues in the CDR3. Germline V gives CDR1 SGHVS, CDR2 FNYEAQ. Trimming took 3 bases from V and 3 from J, leaving 13 bases between them.

The chain couples TRBV29-1 to TRBJ1-4, with TRBD1 matching over 8 bases. Germline-derived CDR1 and CDR2 are SQVTM and ANQGSEA. The CDR3 runs 13 residues. The ends lost 2 bases at V and 7 bases at J; junction bases unmatched: 3. The CDR3 reads CSVEQGAGEKLFF. CDR3 nucleotides: TGCAGCGTTGAACAGGGGGCGGGTGAAAAACTGTTTTTT.

This clone was found a few times. This chain uses TRBV2 with TRBJ1-5, with 11 bases that match TRBD1. The CDR3 is 16 residues long. The V and J ends lost 6 bases and 5 bases, in that order; junction bases with no gene match: 9. CDR1 SNHLY and CDR2 FYNNEI come from the germline V gene. The CDR3 bases are TGTGCCAGCAGGCCCCCCGGGACAGGGGGTCATCAGCCCCAGCATTTT. This encodes CASRPPGTGGHQPQHF. Supplemented by reference TRBV2 and TRBJ1-5, the full variable domain reads EPEVTQTPSHQVTQMGQEVILRCVPISNHLYFYWYRQILGQKVEFLVSFYNNEISEKSEIFDDQFSVERPDGSNFTLKIRSTKLEDSAMYFCASRPPGTGGHQPQHFGDGTRLSIL.

The chain has TRBV6-5 and TRBJ1-5, with D perhaps TRBD1 (5 bases). Trimming left V 5 bases short and J 1 base short, with 12 bases between. The germline V gene has CDR1 MNHEY and CDR2 SVGAGI. The CDR3 contains 15 residues. CDR3 DNA sequence: TGTGCCAGCAGTCCCAGGGATAGGAGCAATCAGCCCCAGCATTTT. It encodes CASSPRDRSNQPQHF.

In this sample, this clone turned up a few times. This chain uses TRBV12-5 with TRBJ1-5, with D maybe TRBD1 (6 bases). This CDR3 has 19 residues. V was shortened by 6 bases and J by 4 bases, with 28 bases between the two germline ends. CDR1 and CDR2 from the germline V gene are LGHNT and FRNRAP. The CDR3 is CASGPAPYKGGLWNQPQHF. CDR3 DNA: TGTGCTAGTGGCCCCGCCCCATATAAGGGGGGGTTATGGAATCAGCCCCAGCATTTT.